This T cell receptor beta chain was identified in a study of shared clonotypes between healthy human individuals. The study's findings and limits: Relative to memory subsets, naive subsets generally showed larger estimated richness. Some clonotypes were shared by all four sorted-subset donors, while others were not shared. The non-shared ones had lower generation probabilities than the shared ones. Represented diversity (both genetic and exposure-history) was limited by the small number of donors.

This table comes from immunoSEQ multiplex PCR, and its TCRdb copy is limited to in-frame clones, with some not included. The data show about 680,000 clones, roughly nine tenths seen once. Regarding this clone: The antigen is not known.

The CDR3 runs 14 residues. Germline loops: CDR1 SNHLY, CDR2 FYNNEI. The V end was cut by 0 bases, the J end by 6 bases, with 11 bases between. Only CD45RO-negative cells positively selected for CCR7 counted as naive CD8 cells, so terminally differentiated effector memory CD45RA+ cells were excluded. The donor cohort consisted entirely of Caucasian adults residing in Nashville, Tennessee. The receptor was isolated from a man aged 30 to 39 in good health. This chain uses TRBV2 with TRBJ1-1; no clear D. The sample was naive CD8+ T cells sorted from blood. The CDR3 protein is CASSEAGFGSEAFF. CDR3 nucleotides: TGTGCCAGCAGTGAAGCAGGCTTCGGCTCTGAAGCTTTCTTT.